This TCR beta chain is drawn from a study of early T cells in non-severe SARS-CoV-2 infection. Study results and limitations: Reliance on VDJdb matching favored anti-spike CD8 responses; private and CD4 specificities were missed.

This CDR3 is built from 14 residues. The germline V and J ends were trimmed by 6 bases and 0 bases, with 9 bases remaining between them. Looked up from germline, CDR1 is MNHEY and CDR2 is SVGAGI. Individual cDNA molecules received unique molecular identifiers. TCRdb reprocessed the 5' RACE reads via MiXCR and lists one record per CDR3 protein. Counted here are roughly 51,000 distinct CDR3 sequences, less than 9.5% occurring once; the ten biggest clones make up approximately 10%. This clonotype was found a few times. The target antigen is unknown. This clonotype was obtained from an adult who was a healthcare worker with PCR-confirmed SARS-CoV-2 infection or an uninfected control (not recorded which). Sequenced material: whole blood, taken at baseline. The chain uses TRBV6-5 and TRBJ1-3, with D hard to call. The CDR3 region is CASRKTFSGNTIYF. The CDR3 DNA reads TGTGCCAGCAGAAAGACCTTCTCTGGAAACACCATATATTTT.